The clone carrying this T cell receptor beta chain was seen a few times. The antigen is undetermined. V was clipped by 5 bases and J by 0 bases, with 8 bases between them. There are 15 residues in the CDR3. The V gene's germline CDR1 is SGHAT and CDR2 FQNNGV. Time point specified: healthy volunteer bleed at 6 weeks. Unseparated into fractions, whole blood served as the source from which total RNA was extracted. Within the library, unique molecular identifiers were attached to each individual cDNA molecule. Per the original methods: Counting gave a median of 95,638 TCRs per sample, with values ranging from about 20,000 to 750,000. Each CDR3 protein gets one entry after TCRdb re-called the RACE reads with MiXCR. TCRdb, rather than the study authors, made the V and J calls. The sample includes some 78,000 distinct CDR3 sequences, over 6.5% of them seen just once. This sample stems from a study of human T cells and chemical hapten exposure. Study information: Small volume differences among pooled libraries mainly caused per-sample TCR yield variation. Notes on the study in general: Once DPC sensitization occurred, TCRs above 1 in 1000 frequency showed no change.

The chain carries TRBV11-2 and TRBJ2-6, with D perhaps TRBD1 or TRBD2 (6 bases each). Sequences were obtained from whole blood. The source of this sequence is a male donor in good health. Some clones in this sample may be carry-over from other donors' samples. For the CDR3, the DNA is TGTGCCAGCAGCGAGGGGGGCTCTGGGGCCAACGTCCTGACTTTC. Amino acid sequence: CASSEGGSGANVLTF.